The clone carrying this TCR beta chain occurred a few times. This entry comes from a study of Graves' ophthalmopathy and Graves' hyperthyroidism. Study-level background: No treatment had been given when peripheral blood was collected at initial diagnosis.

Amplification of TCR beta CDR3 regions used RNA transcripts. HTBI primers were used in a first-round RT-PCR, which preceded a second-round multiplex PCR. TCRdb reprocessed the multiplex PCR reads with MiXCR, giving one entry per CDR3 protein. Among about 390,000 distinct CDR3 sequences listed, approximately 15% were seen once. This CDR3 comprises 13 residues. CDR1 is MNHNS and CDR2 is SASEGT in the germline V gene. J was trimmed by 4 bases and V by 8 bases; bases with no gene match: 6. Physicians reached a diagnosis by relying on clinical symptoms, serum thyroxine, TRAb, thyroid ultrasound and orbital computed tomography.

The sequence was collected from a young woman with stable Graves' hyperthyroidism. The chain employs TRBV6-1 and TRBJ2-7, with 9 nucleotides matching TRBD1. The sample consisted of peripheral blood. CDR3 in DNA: TGTGCCAGCCGACAGGGGGAGGGATACGAGCAGTACTTC. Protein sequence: CASRQGEGYEQYF.